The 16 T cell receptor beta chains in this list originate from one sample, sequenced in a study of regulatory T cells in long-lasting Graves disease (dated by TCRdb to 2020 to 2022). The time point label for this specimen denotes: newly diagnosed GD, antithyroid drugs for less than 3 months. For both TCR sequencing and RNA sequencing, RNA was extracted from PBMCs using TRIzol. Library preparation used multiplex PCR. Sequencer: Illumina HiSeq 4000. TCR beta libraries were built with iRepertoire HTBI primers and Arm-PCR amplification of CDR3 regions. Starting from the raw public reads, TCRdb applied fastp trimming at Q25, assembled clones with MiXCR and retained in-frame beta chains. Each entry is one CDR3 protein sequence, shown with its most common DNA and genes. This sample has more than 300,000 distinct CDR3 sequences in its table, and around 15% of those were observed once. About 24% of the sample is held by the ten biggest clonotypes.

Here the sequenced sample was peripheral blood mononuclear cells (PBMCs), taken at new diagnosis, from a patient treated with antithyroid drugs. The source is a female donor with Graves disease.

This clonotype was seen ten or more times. CDR3 protein: CASSPGGTDTQYF. CDR3 DNA: TGTGCCAGCAGCCCTGGGGGTACAGATACGCAGTATTTT. The chain has TRBV7-2 and TRBJ2-3; TRBD1 or TRBD2 may be the D gene (5 bases each). Trimming cost V 5 bases and J 3 bases, with 9 bases left between them. The CDR3 is 13 amino acids. Germline CDR1 reads SGHTA; CDR2 reads FQGNSA.

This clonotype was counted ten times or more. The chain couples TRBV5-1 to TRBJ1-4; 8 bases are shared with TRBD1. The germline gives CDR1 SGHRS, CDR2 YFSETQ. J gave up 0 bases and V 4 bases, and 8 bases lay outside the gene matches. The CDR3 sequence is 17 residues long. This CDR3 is CASSGGQGHATNEKLFF. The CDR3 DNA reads TGCGCCAGCAGCGGAGGACAGGGCCATGCAACTAATGAAAAACTGTTTTTT.

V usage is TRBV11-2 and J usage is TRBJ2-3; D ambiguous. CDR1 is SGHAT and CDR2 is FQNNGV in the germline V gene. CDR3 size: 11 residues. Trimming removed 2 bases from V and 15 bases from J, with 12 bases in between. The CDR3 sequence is CASSLSSPAYF. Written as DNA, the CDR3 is TGTGCCAGCAGCTTATCCAGCCCGGCCTATTTT.

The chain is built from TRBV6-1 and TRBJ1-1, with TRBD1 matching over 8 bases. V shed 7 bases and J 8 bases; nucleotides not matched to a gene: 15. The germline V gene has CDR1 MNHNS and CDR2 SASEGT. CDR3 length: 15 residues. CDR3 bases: TGTGCCAGCAACGACAGGGGTTATAATCCCCCGGAAGCTTTCTTT. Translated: CASNDRGYNPPEAFF.

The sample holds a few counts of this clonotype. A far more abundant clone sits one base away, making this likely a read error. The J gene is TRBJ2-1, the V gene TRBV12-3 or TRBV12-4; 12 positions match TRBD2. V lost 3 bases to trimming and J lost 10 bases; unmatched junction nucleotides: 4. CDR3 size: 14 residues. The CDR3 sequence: CASSLTSGRNEQFF. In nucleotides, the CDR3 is TGTGCCAGCAGTTTGACTAGCGGGAGAAACGAGCAGTTCTTC.

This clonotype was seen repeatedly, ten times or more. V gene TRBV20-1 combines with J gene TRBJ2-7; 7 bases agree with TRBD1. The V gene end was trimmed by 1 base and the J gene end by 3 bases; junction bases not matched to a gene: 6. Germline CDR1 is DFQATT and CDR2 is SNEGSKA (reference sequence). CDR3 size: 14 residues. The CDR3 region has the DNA TGCAGTGCTAGAGGGCGACAGGGAGACTACGAGCAGTACTTC. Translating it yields CSARGRQGDYEQYF.

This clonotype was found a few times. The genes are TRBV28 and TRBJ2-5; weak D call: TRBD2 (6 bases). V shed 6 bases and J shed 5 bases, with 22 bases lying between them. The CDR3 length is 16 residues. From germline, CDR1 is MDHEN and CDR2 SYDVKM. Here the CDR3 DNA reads TGTGCCAGCAGAAGTCTGTTCGGGTCCCGGGGGGAGACCCAGTACTTC. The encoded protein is CASRSLFGSRGETQYF. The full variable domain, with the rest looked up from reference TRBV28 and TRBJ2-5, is DVKVTQSSRYLVKRTGEKVFLECVQDMDHENMFWYRQDPGLGLRLIYFSYDVKMKEKGDIPEGYSVSREKKERFSLILESASTNQTSMYLCASRSLFGSRGETQYFGPGTRLLVL.

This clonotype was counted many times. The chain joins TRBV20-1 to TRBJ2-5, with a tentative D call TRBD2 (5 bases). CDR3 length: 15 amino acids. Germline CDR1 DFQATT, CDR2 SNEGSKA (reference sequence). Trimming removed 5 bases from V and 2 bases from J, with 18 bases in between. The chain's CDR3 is CSAANLHSGQETQYF. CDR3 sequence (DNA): TGCAGTGCTGCCAATTTGCACAGCGGTCAAGAGACCCAGTACTTC.

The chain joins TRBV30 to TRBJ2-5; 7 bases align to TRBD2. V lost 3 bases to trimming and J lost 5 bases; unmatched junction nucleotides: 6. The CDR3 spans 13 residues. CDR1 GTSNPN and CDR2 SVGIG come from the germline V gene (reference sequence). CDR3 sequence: CAWRREGTETQYF. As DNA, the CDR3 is TGTGCCTGGAGGAGGGAGGGGACGGAGACCCAGTACTTC.

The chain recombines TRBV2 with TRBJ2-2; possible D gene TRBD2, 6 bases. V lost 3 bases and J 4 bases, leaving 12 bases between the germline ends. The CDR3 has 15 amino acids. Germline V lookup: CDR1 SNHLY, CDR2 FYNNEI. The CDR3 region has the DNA TGTGCCAGCAGTGATCTGACTAGGGGCACCGGGGAGCTGTTTTTT. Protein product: CASSDLTRGTGELFF.

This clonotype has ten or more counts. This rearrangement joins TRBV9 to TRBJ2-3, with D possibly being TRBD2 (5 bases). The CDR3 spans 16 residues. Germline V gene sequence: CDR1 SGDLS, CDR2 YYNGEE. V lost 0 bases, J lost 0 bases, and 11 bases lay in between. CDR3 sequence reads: CASSVEGWESTDTQYF. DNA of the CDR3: TGTGCCAGCAGCGTAGAAGGGTGGGAGAGCACAGATACGCAGTATTTT.

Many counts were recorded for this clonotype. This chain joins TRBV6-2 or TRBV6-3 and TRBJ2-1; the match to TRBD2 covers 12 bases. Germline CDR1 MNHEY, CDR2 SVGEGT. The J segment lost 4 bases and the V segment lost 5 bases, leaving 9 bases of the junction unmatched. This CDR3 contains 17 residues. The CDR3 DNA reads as TGTGCCAGCAGTCCCGCCCTAGCGGGGGGGACTTACAATGAGCAGTTCTTC. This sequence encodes CASSPALAGGTYNEQFF.

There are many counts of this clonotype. The CDR3 DNA sequence: TGCGCCAGCAGCTTGAATCGACAGGTCTCTGGGGCCAACGTCCTGACTTTC. It encodes CASSLNRQVSGANVLTF. The chain recombines TRBV5-1 with TRBJ2-6; D is possibly TRBD1 (6 bases). The V gene's germline CDR1 is SGHRS and CDR2 YFSETQ. The length of the CDR3 is 17 residues. The V end was cut by 1 base, the J end by 0 bases, with 11 bases between.

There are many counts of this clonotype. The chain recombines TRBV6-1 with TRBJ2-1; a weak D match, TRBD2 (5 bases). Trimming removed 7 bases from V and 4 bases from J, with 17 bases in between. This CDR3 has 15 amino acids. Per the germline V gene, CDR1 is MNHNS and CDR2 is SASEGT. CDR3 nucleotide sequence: TGTGCCAGCACCCTAACGGGCAGAGGGTACAATGAGCAGTTCTTC. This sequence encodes CASTLTGRGYNEQFF.

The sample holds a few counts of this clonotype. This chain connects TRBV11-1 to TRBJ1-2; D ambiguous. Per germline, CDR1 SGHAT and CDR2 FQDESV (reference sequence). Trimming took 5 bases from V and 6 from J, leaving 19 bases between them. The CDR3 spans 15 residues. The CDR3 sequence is CASSPPNSGMDGYTF. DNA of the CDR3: TGTGCCAGCAGCCCCCCTAACAGCGGCATGGATGGCTACACCTTC. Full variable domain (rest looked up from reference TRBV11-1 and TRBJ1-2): EAEVAQSPRYKITEKSQAVAFWCDPISGHATLYWYRQILGQGPELLVQFQDESVVDDSQLPKDRFSAERLKGVDSTLKIQPAELGDSAMYLCASSPPNSGMDGYTFGSGTRLTVV.

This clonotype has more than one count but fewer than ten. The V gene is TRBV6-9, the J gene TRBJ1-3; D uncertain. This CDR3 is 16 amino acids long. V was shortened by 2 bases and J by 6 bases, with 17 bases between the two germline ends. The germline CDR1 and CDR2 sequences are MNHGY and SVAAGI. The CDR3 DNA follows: TGTGCCAGCAGTTATCCAGAAGGAACAAGCCCAAACACCATATATTTT. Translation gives CASSYPEGTSPNTIYF.